A selection of T cell receptor beta chains follows, all from one sample in a study of cytomegalovirus exposure and HLA in healthy donors. The method was immunoSEQ multiplex PCR; TCRdb's version includes in-frame clones alone and lacks a portion of them. The sample yields about 160,000 clones, about 77% seen once. Sequencing was done on a sample of PBMCs. These receptors came from a woman in her thirties or forties in good health and CMV-seropositive. The CDR3 runs from the conserved cysteine through the conserved F or W. The D gene is left open where the match is weak.

v_call	d_call	j_call	cdr3_aa
TRBV7-2	-	TRBJ1-2	CASSPGESYGYTF
TRBV4-3	TRBD2	-	CASSHLAGDSYEQYF
TRBV2	TRBD1	TRBJ1-6	CASSLRGNSYNSPLHF
TRBV19	TRBD2	TRBJ2-3	CASSRTSGTSTDTQYF
TRBV11-2	-	TRBJ2-7	CASSLDRGSYEQYF
TRBV19	TRBD2	TRBJ2-4	CASSTSTSGNIQYF
TRBV5-4	TRBD2	TRBJ2-7	CASSSPGLADPYEQYF
TRBV2	TRBD2	TRBJ2-5	CASSIVGGEQETQYF
TRBV5-8	-	TRBJ2-1	CASSRGLNPYNEQFF
TRBV2	-	TRBJ1-2	CASSEAAYGYTF
TRBV19	-	TRBJ2-7	CASSIDRTAGPYEQYF
TRBV10-1	-	TRBJ2-2	CASSERLPGQGVTGELFF
TRBV30	-	TRBJ1-2	CAWSDGAGVGGYTF
TRBV19	TRBD1	TRBJ1-4	CASSRDREAEKLFF
TRBV14	-	TRBJ2-7	CASSQVRQSYEQYF
TRBV7-2	-	TRBJ2-2	CASSLVGGSGELFF
TRBV6-5	-	TRBJ1-1	CASSYSRRQNTEAFF
TRBV10-3	-	TRBJ1-2	CAISERVGVGFYGYTF
TRBV7-9	TRBD2	TRBJ2-1	CASSFTAGGPEQFF
TRBV5-1	-	TRBJ1-1	CASRPGGSGTEAFF
TRBV10-3	TRBD2	TRBJ2-7	CAISDGRVGFYEQYF
TRBV7-2	TRBD2	TRBJ2-1	CASSTPRGDNEQFF
TRBV29-1	TRBD1	TRBJ2-2	CSVSGTENTGELFF
TRBV6-1	-	-	CASIPDTRSYEQYF
TRBV10-2	TRBD2	TRBJ2-3	CASSDSGGTDTQYF
TRBV6-5	-	TRBJ2-5	CASAPGHSQETQYF
TRBV7-2	-	TRBJ1-4	CASSLDRAGEKLFF
TRBV19	TRBD1	TRBJ2-5	CASSFPTGAQETQYF
TRBV27	TRBD2	TRBJ2-7	CASTPPWGLAGYEQYF
TRBV7-8	-	TRBJ2-4	CASSLQGTKNIQYF
TRBV2	TRBD1	TRBJ1-2	CASRPGTGGYGYTF
TRBV10-3	-	TRBJ1-2	CAITKAVGDGYTF